This TCR beta chain was retrieved from a study of T cell repertoires in cytomegalovirus infection (dated by TCRdb to the late 2010s). Study-wide context: Recently identified HLA-C-restricted CMV epitopes, whose presentation resists viral immunomodulation, were targeted by peptide stimulations together with well-studied HLA-B-restricted epitopes. Donor HLA type was relevant to the analysis, as public TCR beta signatures indicated carriage of CMV infection together with the matching HLA type.

What the work shows at the level of the full study, not this receptor alone: The ex vivo response was dominated by HLA-C-restricted CMV-specific TCR beta clonotypes, which also provided the single most frequent clonotype in two of eight donors. Cumulative frequency of public TCR beta family members discriminated carriers of CMV infection plus the relevant HLA type in this cohort and an independent approximately 340-donor cohort.

About this clonotype itself: What antigen it recognizes has not been identified. It has no much larger one-base neighbor in the sample; base qualities were not kept.

CDR1 MNHGY and CDR2 SAAAGT were looked up in the germline V gene. The CDR3 starts with the cysteine, ends with the phenylalanine, and has 13 residues. Kept here is only the CDR3 DNA, which spans 39 bases and is read in frame from base 1. V lost 6 bases and J lost 1 base; the stretch between them is 9 bases long. Explained via the paper, the treatment or condition label denotes: in vitro stimulation with specific CMV peptide epitopes to enrich CMV-specific T cells. Instrument on record: Illumina HiSeq 1500. TCRdb handled the public reads itself, with Q25 trimming in fastp and clone calling in MiXCR, and kept productive beta chains. Every CDR3 protein is listed once, alongside the most common genes and DNA of its rows. This sample lists some 900,000 distinct CDR3 sequences; 30% to 35% were detected once. The ten largest clonotypes hold 9.5% to 15% of the sample.

This receptor was taken from a human donor in good health (CMV status not recorded). Some clones in this sample may be carry-over from other donors' samples. Sequencing was performed on cultured CD8+ T cells from PBMCs, taken from culture after CMV antigen stimulation. Recombination joined TRBV6-8 with TRBJ1-1; the D gene identity is not certain. The CDR3 corresponds to CASRRHPNTEAFF. The nucleotides read TGTGCCAGCAGAAGACACCCGAACACTGAAGCTTTCTTT.